These 21 T cell receptor beta chains were sequenced from one sample in a study of long-term antiretroviral therapy in people with HIV. At survey level, the immunoSEQ assay was run in its v3.0 version. Sequencing was performed with immunoSEQ multiplex PCR; in TCRdb, only in-frame clones are kept and a portion is missing. The repertoire consists of 25,000 to 30,000 clones, with 80% to 90% occurring once and the leading ten covering approximately 9%. Sequenced material: unsorted PBMCs, taken 3 years after starting antiretroviral therapy. The receptors originated from a man in his forties with HIV.

The rearrangement links TRBV30 to TRBJ2-1; 7 bases line up with TRBD2. V shed 2 bases, J shed 2 bases, and the junction held 6 bases outside the gene matches. The CDR3 is 15 amino acids. Looked up from germline, CDR1 is GTSNPN and CDR2 is SVGIG (reference sequence). Here the CDR3 reads CAWSLTSDPYNEQFF. In DNA, the CDR3 is TGTGCCTGGAGTCTAACTAGCGACCCCTACAATGAGCAGTTCTTC.

J is TRBJ2-2 and V is TRBV10-3; TRBD2 agrees at 7 bases. CDR1 is ENHRY and CDR2 is SYGVKD in the germline V gene. The CDR3 has 14 amino acids. J was trimmed by 1 base and V by 7 bases; bases with no gene match: 3. CDR3 DNA: TGTGCCATCACGGAGCGGGGGAACACCGGGGAGCTGTTTTTT. As protein: CAITERGNTGELFF.

This clone was seen a few times. The chain is built from TRBV10-1 and TRBJ2-7; D remains unclear. Trimming took off 3 bases at V and 6 bases at J, with 15 bases between the two ends. Germline CDR1 WNHNN, CDR2 SYGVQD (reference sequence). This CDR3 comprises 14 residues. The CDR3: CASSDGGNLFEQYF. The CDR3 bases are TGCGCCAGCAGTGACGGTGGGAACCTGTTCGAGCAGTACTTC.

The sample holds a few counts of this clone. The chain employs TRBV6-5 and TRBJ1-2, with 7 bases lining up with TRBD1. There are 12 residues in the CDR3. CDR1 is MNHEY and CDR2 is SVGAGI in the germline V gene. Trimming cost V 8 bases and J 7 bases; bases outside gene matches: 7. CDR3 nucleotide sequence: TGTGCCAGCGGGTTAGGGGGCGGTGGCTACACCTTC. Amino acid sequence: CASGLGGGGYTF.

The J gene is TRBJ2-1, the V gene TRBV13, with D hard to call. The germline V gene encodes CDR1 PRHDT and CDR2 FYEKMQ (reference sequence). The V and J ends lost 1 base and 3 bases respectively, with 7 bases between them. This CDR3 region has 14 residues. CDR3 residues: CASSLAAHYNEQFF. The CDR3 DNA is TGTGCCAGCAGCTTAGCGGCGCACTACAATGAGCAGTTCTTC.

The gene calls are TRBV6-5 and TRBJ2-3; D might be TRBD1 (5 bases). Germline values: CDR1 MNHEY, CDR2 SVGAGI. The V end was cut by 6 bases, the J end by 4 bases, with 14 bases between. The CDR3 runs 14 residues. In DNA, the CDR3 is TGTGCCAGCAGCGCAGGGTTCCTGCCAGATACGCAGTATTTT. This sequence encodes CASSAGFLPDTQYF.

The rearrangement uses TRBV19 and TRBJ1-1; a weak D match, TRBD1 (6 bases). The CDR3 is 13 residues long. V lost 6 bases to trimming and J lost 4 bases, with 12 bases between them. Germline-derived CDR1 and CDR2 are LNHDA and SQIVND (reference sequence). DNA for the CDR3: TGTGCCAGTAGCTATTTAGGGGGCACTGAAGCTTTCTTT. Protein sequence: CASSYLGGTEAFF.

This clone has a single count. This chain joins TRBV15 and TRBJ1-2, with unresolved D. CDR3 length: 17 residues. CDR1 and CDR2 (germline): LNHNV, YYDKDF (reference sequence). Between the trimmed V and J ends, which lost 1 base and 7 bases, there was a span of 22 bases. The CDR3 reads CATSRAFGEALRSGYTF. The CDR3 DNA reads TGTGCCACCAGCAGAGCATTCGGGGAGGCTTTACGGAGTGGCTACACCTTC.

The V and J genes are TRBV11-2 and TRBJ2-5; 13 bases agree with TRBD2. Unmatched junction bases numbered 6, after V lost 5 bases and J lost 0 bases. The CDR3 extends over 17 amino acids. Germline assignment: CDR1 SGHAT and CDR2 FQNNGV. CDR3 nucleotides: TGTGCCAGCAGCCCCATTACTAGCGGGGGGGACCAAGAGACCCAGTACTTC. Amino acids: CASSPITSGGDQETQYF. The variable domain in full, completed from reference TRBV11-2 and TRBJ2-5, reads EAGVAQSPRYKIIEKRQSVAFWCNPISGHATLYWYQQILGQGPKLLIQFQNNGVVDDSQLPKDRFSAERLKGVDSTLKIQPAKLEDSAVYLCASSPITSGGDQETQYFGPGTRLLVL.

V and J are TRBV4-1 and TRBJ1-2, with D unresolved. The germline V gene has CDR1 MGHRA and CDR2 YSYEKL. V gave up 1 base and J gave up 10 bases, with 16 bases separating them. The CDR3 contains 14 residues. In DNA form, the CDR3 reads TGCGCCAGCAGCCAAGTAGAGCCGGGCGAGTCCTACACCTTC. It translates to CASSQVEPGESYTF.

This rearrangement joins TRBV6-1 to TRBJ2-2; TRBD1 matches 7 bases. The CDR3 spans 17 residues. Trimming at V came to 0 bases and at J to 6 bases, leaving 10 bases not matched to a gene. Per the germline V gene, CDR1 is MNHNS and CDR2 is SASEGT. CDR3 region: CASSEAGTANFAGELFF. The CDR3 DNA reads as TGTGCCAGCAGTGAAGCCGGGACAGCGAACTTCGCCGGGGAGCTGTTTTTT.

The sample holds one count of this clone. The V gene is TRBV11-2, the J gene TRBJ2-6; D may correspond to TRBD1 or TRBD2 (5 bases each). Germline V gives CDR1 SGHAT, CDR2 FQNNGV. The V gene lost 5 bases and the J gene lost 2 bases, with 16 bases spanning the gap. The CDR3 extends over 17 amino acids. CDR3 sequence (DNA): TGTGCCAGCAGCATTAACCTTCGGGGCCCTGGGGCCAACGTCCTGACTTTC. Its translation is CASSINLRGPGANVLTF.

The rearrangement joins TRBV12-5 to TRBJ2-3, with a weak D call TRBD2 (6 bases). The V end was cut by 0 bases, the J end by 2 bases, with 18 bases between. This CDR3 has 18 amino acids. Germline V gene lookup returns CDR1 LGHNT and CDR2 FRNRAP. The CDR3 DNA reads TGTGCTAGTGGTTTGGTAAGCACTGGAGGAGGGTTCACAGATACGCAGTATTTT. Its translation: CASGLVSTGGGFTDTQYF.

The J gene is TRBJ2-2, the V gene TRBV2; D possibly matches TRBD1 or TRBD2 (7 bases each). Germline CDR1 reads SNHLY; CDR2 reads FYNNEI. This CDR3 is 14 amino acids long. V was cut by 1 base and J by 7 bases, with 10 bases left in between. The CDR3 bases are TGTGCCAGCAGTGAAGGCAGGGGGGGCGGGGAGCTGTTTTTT. Its protein is CASSEGRGGGELFF.

The V call is TRBV25-1, the J call TRBJ2-1, with 7 bases lining up with TRBD1. The CDR3 contains 16 residues. CDR1 and CDR2 (germline): MGHDK, SYGVNS. Trimming removed 0 bases from V and 7 bases from J; junction bases left unmatched: 9. CDR3 in DNA: TGTGCCAGCAGTGAATATAACAGGGGCACCAGGAATGAGCAGTTCTTC. The encoded protein is CASSEYNRGTRNEQFF.

The chain employs TRBV12-5 and TRBJ2-1; D gene ambiguous. CDR3 length equals 12 residues. The germline V and J ends were trimmed by 6 bases and 9 bases, with 12 bases remaining between them. The germline V gene has CDR1 LGHNT and CDR2 FRNRAP. DNA of the CDR3: TGTGCTAGTGGCCCCATCGGCGGTGAGCAGTTCTTC. As protein: CASGPIGGEQFF. The full variable domain, its missing parts supplied by reference TRBV12-5 and TRBJ2-1, is DARVTQTPRHKVTEMGQEVTMRCQPILGHNTVFWYRQTMMQGLELLAYFRNRAPLDDSGMPKDRFSAEMPDATLATLKIQPSEPRDSAVYFCASGPIGGEQFFGPGTRLTVL.

The chain couples TRBV4-1 to TRBJ2-4; 11 nucleotides agree with TRBD2. The CDR3 runs to 19 residues. Germline trimming cut 3 bases from V and 3 bases from J; bases unmatched to any gene: 13. Germline V lookup: CDR1 MGHRA, CDR2 YSYEKL. CDR3 in amino acids: CASSHQDWRSGGDKNIQYF. The CDR3 DNA is TGCGCCAGCAGCCACCAAGATTGGCGTAGCGGGGGGGACAAAAACATTCAGTACTTC.

This rearrangement joins TRBV29-1 to TRBJ1-1, with TRBD1 matching over 8 bases. This CDR3 is built from 16 residues. Trimming cost V 7 bases and J 5 bases; bases outside gene matches: 18. Germline CDR1 reads SQVTM; CDR2 reads ANQGSEA. The CDR3 nucleotides read TGCAGCGCTTCGACACATACGGGACAGGTAGGGACTGAAGCTTTCTTT. Encoded protein: CSASTHTGQVGTEAFF.

The chain has TRBV18 and TRBJ1-1; D is unresolved. Trimming shortened V by 3 bases and J by 1 base, and 6 bases separated the two germline ends. The CDR3 has 13 amino acids. Germline V gene sequence: CDR1 KGHSH, CDR2 LQKENI. CDR3 coding DNA: TGTGCCAGCTCACCCCTCGGGAACACTGAAGCTTTCTTT. This encodes CASSPLGNTEAFF.

V usage is TRBV5-6 and J usage is TRBJ2-4; 12 bases line up with TRBD2. The V gene's germline CDR1 is SGHDT and CDR2 YYEEEE. The V segment lost 1 base and the J segment 7 bases; nucleotides outside the gene matches: 0. The CDR3 length is 14 residues. The CDR3 DNA reads as TGTGCCAGCAGCTTGACTAGCGGGAGGAACATTCAGTACTTC. It encodes CASSLTSGRNIQYF.

This sequence joins TRBV10-3 and TRBJ2-1; D gene unclear. This CDR3 comprises 13 residues. V lost 2 bases, J lost 3 bases, and 5 bases lay in between. Per the germline V gene, CDR1 is ENHRY and CDR2 is SYGVKD. The CDR3 nucleotides read TGTGCCATCAGTGAGAATAACTACAATGAGCAGTTCTTC. It specifies CAISENNYNEQFF.